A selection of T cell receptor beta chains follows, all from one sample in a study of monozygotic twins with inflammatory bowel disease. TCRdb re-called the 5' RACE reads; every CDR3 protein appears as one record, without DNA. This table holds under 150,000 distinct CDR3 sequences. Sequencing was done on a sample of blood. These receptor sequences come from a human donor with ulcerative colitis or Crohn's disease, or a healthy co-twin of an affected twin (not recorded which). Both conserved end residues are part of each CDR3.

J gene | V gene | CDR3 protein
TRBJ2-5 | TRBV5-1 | CASSAGWTSQETQYF
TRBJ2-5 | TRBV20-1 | CSDTDRGQETQYF
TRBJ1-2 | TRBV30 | CAWSLGDYGYTF
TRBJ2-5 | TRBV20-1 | CSAEGQGISRWETQYF
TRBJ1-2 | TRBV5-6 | CASSPWSLGPHGYTF
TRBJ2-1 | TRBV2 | CAILGSGTRPYNEQFF
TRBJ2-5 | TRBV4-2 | CASSQGRGGQETQYF
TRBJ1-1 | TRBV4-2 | CASSQEWGRIEAFF
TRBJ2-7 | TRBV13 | CASSPTGTNTLIEQYF
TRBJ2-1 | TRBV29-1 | CSVRTPYNEQFF
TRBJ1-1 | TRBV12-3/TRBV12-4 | CAIADRAPEAFF
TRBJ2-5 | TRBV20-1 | CSASFSTGSKTQYF
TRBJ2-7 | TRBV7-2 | CASSLAGTGKSEQYF
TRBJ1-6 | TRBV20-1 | CSAVGAVNSPLHF
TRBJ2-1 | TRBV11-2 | CASSVQGVSYNEHFF
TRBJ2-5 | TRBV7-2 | CASSLVLETQYF
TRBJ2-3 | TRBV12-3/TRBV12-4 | CASSFPRRGGIDTQYF
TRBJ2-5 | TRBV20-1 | CSARNRLAGRQETQYF
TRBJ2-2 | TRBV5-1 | CASSLQGESAGELCF
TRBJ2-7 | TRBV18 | CASSRQGQGAYEQYF